This entry features one T cell receptor (beta chain) sequence. The antigen is undetermined. Subsets obtained from CD4+ cells comprised CD45RA+ naive and CD45RA-negative memory cells. Deep-level settings were used for running the assay. Sequencing was performed with immunoSEQ multiplex PCR; in TCRdb, only in-frame clones are kept and a portion is missing. Here the sample spans approximately 2.4 million clones, 95% being singletons. The data belong to a study of shared clonotypes between healthy human individuals. On the study more broadly: The cohort had two women and three men, ages 18 to 49.

Losses at the gene ends were 0 bases for V and 4 bases for J; bases not matched to a gene: 6. Germline V gene sequence: CDR1 ENHRY, CDR2 SYGVKD. The CDR3 contains 15 residues. Study results and caveats: Generation probability values for non-shared clonotypes were lower than those for clonotypes shared by all four donors.

The sequence was obtained from a man between 18 and 35 years old in good health. The specimen was naive CD4+ T cells sorted from blood. The subset denotes: CD45RA+ positively selected. This chain uses TRBV10-3 with TRBJ2-7, with 7 positions matching TRBD2. CDR3 amino acids: CAISESSGNTYEQYF. CDR3 sequence (DNA): TGTGCCATCAGTGAGTCCAGCGGGAACACGTACGAGCAGTACTTC.